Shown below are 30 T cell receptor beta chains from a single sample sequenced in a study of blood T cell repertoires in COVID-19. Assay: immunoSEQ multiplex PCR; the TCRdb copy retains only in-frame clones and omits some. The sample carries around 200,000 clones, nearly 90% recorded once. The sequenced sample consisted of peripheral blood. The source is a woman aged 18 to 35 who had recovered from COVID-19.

CDR3 loop: CASSQVGGDQYF. Written as DNA, the CDR3 is TGTGCCAGCAGCCAAGTTGGGGGGGACCAGTACTTC. The chain couples TRBV14 to TRBJ2-4; 7 bases align to TRBD2. The CDR3 covers 12 residues. Trimming at V came to 1 base and at J to 13 bases, leaving 4 bases not matched to a gene. CDR1 is SGHDN and CDR2 is FVKESK in the germline V gene.

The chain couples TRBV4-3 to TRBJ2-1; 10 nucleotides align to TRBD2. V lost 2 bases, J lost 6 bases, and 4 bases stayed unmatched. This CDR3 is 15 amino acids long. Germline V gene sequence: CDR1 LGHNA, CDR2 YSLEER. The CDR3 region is CASSQWGTSVNEQFF. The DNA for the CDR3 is TGCGCCAGCAGCCAATGGGGGACTAGCGTCAATGAGCAGTTCTTC.

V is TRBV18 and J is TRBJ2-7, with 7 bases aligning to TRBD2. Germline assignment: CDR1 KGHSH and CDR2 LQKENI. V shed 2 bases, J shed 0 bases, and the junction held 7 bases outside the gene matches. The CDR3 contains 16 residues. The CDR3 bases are TGTGCCAGCTCACCAGGGGGGACTATCAGCTCCTACGAGCAGTACTTC. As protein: CASSPGGTISSYEQYF.

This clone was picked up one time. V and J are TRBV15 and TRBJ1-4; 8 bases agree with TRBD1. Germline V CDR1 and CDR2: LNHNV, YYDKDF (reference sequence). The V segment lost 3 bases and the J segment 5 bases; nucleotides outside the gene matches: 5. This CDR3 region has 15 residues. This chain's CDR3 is CATSSETGANEKLFF. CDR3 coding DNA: TGTGCCACCAGCAGTGAGACAGGGGCGAATGAAAAACTGTTTTTT.

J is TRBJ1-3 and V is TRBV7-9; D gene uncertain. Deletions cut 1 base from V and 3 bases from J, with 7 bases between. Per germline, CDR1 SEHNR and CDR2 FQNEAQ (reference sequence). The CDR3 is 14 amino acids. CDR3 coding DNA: TGTGCCAGCAGCTTAGAGAACTTTGGAAACACCATATATTTT. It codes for CASSLENFGNTIYF.

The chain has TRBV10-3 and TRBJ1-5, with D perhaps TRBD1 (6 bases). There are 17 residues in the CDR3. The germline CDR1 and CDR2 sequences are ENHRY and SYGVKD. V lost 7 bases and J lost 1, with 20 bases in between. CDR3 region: CAIMNPADQGSNQPQHF. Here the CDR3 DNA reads TGTGCCATCATGAACCCGGCGGACCAGGGGAGCAATCAGCCCCAGCATTTT.

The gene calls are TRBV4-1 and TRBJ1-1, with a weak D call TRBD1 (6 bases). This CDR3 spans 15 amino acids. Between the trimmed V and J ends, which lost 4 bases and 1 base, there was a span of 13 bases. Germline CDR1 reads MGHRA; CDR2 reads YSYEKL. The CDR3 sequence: CASSLNRDPNTEAFF. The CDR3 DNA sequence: TGCGCCAGCAGCCTAAACAGGGACCCGAACACTGAAGCTTTCTTT.

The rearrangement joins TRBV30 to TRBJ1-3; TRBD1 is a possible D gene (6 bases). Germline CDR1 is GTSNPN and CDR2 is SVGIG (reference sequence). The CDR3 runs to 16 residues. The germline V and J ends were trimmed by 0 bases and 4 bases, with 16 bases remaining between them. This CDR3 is CAWSVGLGARGNTIYF. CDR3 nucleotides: TGTGCCTGGAGTGTCGGCCTGGGGGCACGCGGAAACACCATATATTTT.

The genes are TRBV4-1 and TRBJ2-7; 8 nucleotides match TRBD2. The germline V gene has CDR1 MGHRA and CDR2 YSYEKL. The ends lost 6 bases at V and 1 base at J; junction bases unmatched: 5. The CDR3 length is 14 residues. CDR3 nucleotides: TGCGCCAGCAGTCGGGGGGGGTTTTCCTACGAGCAGTACTTC. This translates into CASSRGGFSYEQYF.

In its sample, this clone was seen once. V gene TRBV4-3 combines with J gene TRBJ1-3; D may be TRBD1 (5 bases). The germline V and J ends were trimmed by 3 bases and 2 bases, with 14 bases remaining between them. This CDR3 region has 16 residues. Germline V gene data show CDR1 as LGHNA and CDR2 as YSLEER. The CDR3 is CASSQSGGGAGNTIYF. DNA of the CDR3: TGCGCCAGCAGCCAGTCTGGCGGGGGAGCTGGAAACACCATATATTTT.

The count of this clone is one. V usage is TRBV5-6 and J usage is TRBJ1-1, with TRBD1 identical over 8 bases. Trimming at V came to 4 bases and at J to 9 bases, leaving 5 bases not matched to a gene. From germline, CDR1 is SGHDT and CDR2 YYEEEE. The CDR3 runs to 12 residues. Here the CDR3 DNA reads TGTGCCAGCAGCGGACAGGGCGGGAAAGCTTTCTTT. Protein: CASSGQGGKAFF.

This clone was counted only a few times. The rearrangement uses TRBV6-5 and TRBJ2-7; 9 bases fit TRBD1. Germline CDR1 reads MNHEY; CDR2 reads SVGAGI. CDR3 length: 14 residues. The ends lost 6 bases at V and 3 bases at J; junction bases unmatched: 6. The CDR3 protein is CASRRGTGNYEQYF. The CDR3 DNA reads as TGTGCCAGCAGACGAGGGACAGGGAACTACGAGCAGTACTTC.

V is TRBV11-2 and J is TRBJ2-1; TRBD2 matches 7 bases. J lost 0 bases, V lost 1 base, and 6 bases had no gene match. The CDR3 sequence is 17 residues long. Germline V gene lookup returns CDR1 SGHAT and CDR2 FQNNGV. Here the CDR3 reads CASSLVVGGSSYNEQFF. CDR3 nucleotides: TGTGCCAGCAGCTTAGTGGTGGGCGGGAGCTCCTACAATGAGCAGTTCTTC.

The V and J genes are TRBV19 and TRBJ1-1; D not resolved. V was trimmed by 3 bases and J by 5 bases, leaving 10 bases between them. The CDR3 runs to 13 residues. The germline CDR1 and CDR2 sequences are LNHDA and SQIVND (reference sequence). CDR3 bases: TGTGCCAGTAGTATTGGCCTGGAGACTGAAGCTTTCTTT. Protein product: CASSIGLETEAFF.

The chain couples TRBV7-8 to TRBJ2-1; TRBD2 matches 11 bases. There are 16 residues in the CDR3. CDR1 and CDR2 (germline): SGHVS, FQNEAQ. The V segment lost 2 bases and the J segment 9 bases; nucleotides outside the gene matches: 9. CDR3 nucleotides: TGTGCCAGCAGCTTAATCGTAGCGGGAGGGTTTGGTGAGCAGTTCTTC. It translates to CASSLIVAGGFGEQFF.

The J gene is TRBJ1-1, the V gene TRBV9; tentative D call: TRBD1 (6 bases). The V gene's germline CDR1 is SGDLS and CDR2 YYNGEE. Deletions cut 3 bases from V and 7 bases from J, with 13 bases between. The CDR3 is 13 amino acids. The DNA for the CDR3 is TGTGCCAGCAGCGCCGCGGGGGGCAGTGAAGCTTTCTTT. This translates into CASSAAGGSEAFF.

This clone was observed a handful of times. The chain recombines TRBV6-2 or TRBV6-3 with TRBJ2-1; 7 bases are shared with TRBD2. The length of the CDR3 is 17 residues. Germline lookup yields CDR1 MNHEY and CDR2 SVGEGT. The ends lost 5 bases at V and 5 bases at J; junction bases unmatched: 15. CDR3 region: CASSGPAGREYHNEQFF. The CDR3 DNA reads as TGTGCCAGCAGTGGACCTGCCGGGCGGGAGTACCACAATGAGCAGTTCTTC.

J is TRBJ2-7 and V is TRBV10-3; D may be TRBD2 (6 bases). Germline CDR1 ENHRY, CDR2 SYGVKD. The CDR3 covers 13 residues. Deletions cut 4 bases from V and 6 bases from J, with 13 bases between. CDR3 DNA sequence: TGTGCCATCAGTGGGACGGCCGGGGGCGAGCAGTACTTC. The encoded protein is CAISGTAGGEQYF.

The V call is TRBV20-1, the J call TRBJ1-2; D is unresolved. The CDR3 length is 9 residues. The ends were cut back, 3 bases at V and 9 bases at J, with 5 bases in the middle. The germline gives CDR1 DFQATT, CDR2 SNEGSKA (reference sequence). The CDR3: CSARGRYTF. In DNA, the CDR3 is TGCAGTGCTAGGGGCCGCTACACCTTC.

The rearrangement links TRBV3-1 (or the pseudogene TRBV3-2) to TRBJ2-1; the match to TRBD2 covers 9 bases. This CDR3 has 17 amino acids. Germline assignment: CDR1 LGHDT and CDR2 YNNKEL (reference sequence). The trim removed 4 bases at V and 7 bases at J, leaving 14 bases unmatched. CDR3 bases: TGTGCCAGCAGCCCCCGGGACGTGCGGGAGGGTTGGAATGAGCAGTTCTTC. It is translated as CASSPRDVREGWNEQFF.

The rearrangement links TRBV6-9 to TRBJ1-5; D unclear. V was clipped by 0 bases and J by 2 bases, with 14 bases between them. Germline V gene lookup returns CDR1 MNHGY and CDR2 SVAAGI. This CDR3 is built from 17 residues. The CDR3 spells CASSYSPRDSGNQPQHF. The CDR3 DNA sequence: TGTGCCAGCAGTTATTCCCCCCGAGATAGCGGCAATCAGCCCCAGCATTTT.

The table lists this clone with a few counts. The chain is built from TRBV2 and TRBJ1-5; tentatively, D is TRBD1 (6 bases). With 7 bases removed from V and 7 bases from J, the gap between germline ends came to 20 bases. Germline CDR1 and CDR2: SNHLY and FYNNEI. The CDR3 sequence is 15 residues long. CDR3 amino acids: CASTLLGQKGQPQHF. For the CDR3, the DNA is TGTGCCAGCACCTTACTAGGACAGAAAGGACAGCCCCAGCATTTT. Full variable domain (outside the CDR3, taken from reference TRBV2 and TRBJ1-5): EPEVTQTPSHQVTQMGQEVILRCVPISNHLYFYWYRQILGQKVEFLVSFYNNEISEKSEIFDDQFSVERPDGSNFTLKIRSTKLEDSAMYFCASTLLGQKGQPQHFGDGTRLSIL.

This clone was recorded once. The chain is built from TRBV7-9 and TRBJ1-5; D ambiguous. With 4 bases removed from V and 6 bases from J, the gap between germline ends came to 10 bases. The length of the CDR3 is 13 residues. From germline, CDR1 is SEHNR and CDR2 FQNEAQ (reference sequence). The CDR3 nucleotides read TGTGCCAGCAGCTCCGGACTGGCTCAGCCCCAGCATTTT. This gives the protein CASSSGLAQPQHF.

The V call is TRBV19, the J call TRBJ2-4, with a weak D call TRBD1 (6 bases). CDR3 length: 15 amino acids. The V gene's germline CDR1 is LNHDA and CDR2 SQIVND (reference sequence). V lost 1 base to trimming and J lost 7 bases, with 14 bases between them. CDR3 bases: TGTGCCAGTAGTATAGGGGACACGCGGAGCAACATTCAGTACTTC. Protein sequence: CASSIGDTRSNIQYF. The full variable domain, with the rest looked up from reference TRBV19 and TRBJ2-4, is DGGITQSPKYLFRKEGQNVTLSCEQNLNHDAMYWYRQDPGQGLRLIYYSQIVNDFQKGDIAEGYSVSREKKESFPLTVTSAQKNPTAFYLCASSIGDTRSNIQYFGAGTRLSVL.

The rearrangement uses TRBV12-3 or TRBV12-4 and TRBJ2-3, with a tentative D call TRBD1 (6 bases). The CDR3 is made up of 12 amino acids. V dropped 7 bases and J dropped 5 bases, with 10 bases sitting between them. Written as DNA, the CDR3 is TGTGCCAGCACCAAAGGGGGAGATACGCAGTATTTT. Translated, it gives CASTKGGDTQYF.

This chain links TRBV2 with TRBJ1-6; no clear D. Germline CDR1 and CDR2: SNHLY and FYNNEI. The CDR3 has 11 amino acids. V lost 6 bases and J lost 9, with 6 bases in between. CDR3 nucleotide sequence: TGTGCCAGCAGACAGAGTTCACCCCTCCACTTT. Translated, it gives CASRQSSPLHF.

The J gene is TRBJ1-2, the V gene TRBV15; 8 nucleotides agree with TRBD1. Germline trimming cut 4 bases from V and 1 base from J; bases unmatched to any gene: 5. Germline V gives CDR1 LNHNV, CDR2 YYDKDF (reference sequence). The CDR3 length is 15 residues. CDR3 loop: CATSKGTGNNYGYTF. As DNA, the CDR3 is TGTGCCACCAGCAAGGGGACAGGCAATAACTATGGCTACACCTTC.

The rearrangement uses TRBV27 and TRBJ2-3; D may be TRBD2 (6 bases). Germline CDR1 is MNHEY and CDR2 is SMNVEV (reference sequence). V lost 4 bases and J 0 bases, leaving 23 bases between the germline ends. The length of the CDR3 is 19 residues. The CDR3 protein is CASSSPGTQGLGSTDTQYF. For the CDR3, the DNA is TGTGCCAGCAGTTCCCCCGGGACTCAGGGTCTCGGTAGCACAGATACGCAGTATTTT.

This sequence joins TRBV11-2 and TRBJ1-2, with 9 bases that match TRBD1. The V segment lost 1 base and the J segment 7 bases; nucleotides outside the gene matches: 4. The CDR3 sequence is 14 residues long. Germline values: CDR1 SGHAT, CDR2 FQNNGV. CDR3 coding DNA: TGTGCCAGCAGCTTAGTGGGGACAGGGTTTGGCTACACCTTC. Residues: CASSLVGTGFGYTF.

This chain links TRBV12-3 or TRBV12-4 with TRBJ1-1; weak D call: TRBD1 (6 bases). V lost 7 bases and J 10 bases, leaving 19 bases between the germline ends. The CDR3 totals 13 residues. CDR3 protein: CASTFTYRDTAFF. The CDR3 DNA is TGTGCCAGCACCTTTACGTACCGGGACACAGCTTTCTTT.